What follows are 27 T cell receptor beta chains derived from one specimen sequenced in a study of cytomegalovirus exposure and HLA in healthy donors. PCR employed 60 Vbeta and 13 Jbeta primers. Sequencing used immunoSEQ multiplex PCR; TCRdb keeps in-frame clones, though not all of them. This sample's clone table lists tens of thousands of clones. Sequencing input: PBMCs. These receptors were taken from a man in his late teens or twenties in good health and CMV-seropositive.

The rearrangement uses TRBV2 and TRBJ2-1, with D possibly being TRBD1 (6 bases). Germline V gene lookup returns CDR1 SNHLY and CDR2 FYNNEI. This CDR3 comprises 14 residues. V was cut by 7 bases and J by 5 bases, with 15 bases left in between. CDR3 sequence: CASNNRDTHNEQFF. Written as DNA, the CDR3 is TGTGCCAGCAATAACAGGGACACTCACAATGAGCAGTTCTTC.

The chain uses TRBV7-9 and TRBJ2-7; 13 nucleotides align to TRBD2. The length of the CDR3 is 16 residues. The ends lost 5 bases at V and 0 bases at J; junction bases unmatched: 4. Germline loops: CDR1 SEHNR, CDR2 FQNEAQ (reference sequence). CDR3 nucleotides: TGTGCCAGCAGCCCTGGGACTAGCGGGAACTCCTACGAGCAGTACTTC. This sequence encodes CASSPGTSGNSYEQYF. Filled out from reference TRBV7-9 and TRBJ2-7, the complete variable domain reads DTGVSQNPRHKITKRGQNVTFRCDPISEHNRLYWYRQTLGQGPEFLTYFQNEAQLEKSRLLSDRFSAERPKGSFSTLEIQRTEQGDSAMYLCASSPGTSGNSYEQYFGPGTRLTVT.

This sequence joins TRBV2 and TRBJ1-1; TRBD1 aligns across 8 bases. The V gene's germline CDR1 is SNHLY and CDR2 FYNNEI. The junction had 5 bases not matched to a gene; V was cut back by 5 bases and J by 0 bases. The CDR3 has 15 amino acids. This chain's CDR3 is CASSPEGQVNTEAFF. For the CDR3, the DNA is TGTGCCAGCAGTCCCGAGGGACAGGTGAACACTGAAGCTTTCTTT.

This rearrangement joins TRBV27 to TRBJ1-5; 10 bases line up with TRBD1. The length of the CDR3 is 15 residues. The junction had 5 bases not matched to a gene; V was cut back by 4 bases and J by 5 bases. Germline V CDR1 and CDR2: MNHEY, SMNVEV (reference sequence). CDR3: CASSSSGTGDQPQHF. CDR3 nucleotides: TGTGCCAGCAGTTCCTCCGGGACAGGGGATCAGCCCCAGCATTTT.

The gene calls are TRBV9 and TRBJ1-5, with TRBD1 as a possible D gene (5 bases). Germline values: CDR1 SGDLS, CDR2 YYNGEE. Deletions cut 4 bases from V and 3 bases from J, with 14 bases between. This CDR3 has 15 residues. The CDR3 bases are TGTGCCAGCAGCCCCGGGGGGGGGTTCAATCAGCCCCAGCATTTT. It translates to CASSPGGGFNQPQHF.

The V gene is TRBV19, the J gene TRBJ2-1, with 13 bases matching TRBD2. Germline V gives CDR1 LNHDA, CDR2 SQIVND (reference sequence). V shed 3 bases, J shed 5 bases, and the junction held 25 bases outside the gene matches. This CDR3 has 23 amino acids. The CDR3 is CASSIEEWGGTTSGRAGDNEQFF. CDR3 sequence (DNA): TGTGCCAGTAGTATTGAAGAGTGGGGGGGTACCACTAGCGGGAGGGCGGGCGACAATGAGCAGTTCTTC.

For this clone: The junction departs from the called germline gene at one end, perhaps through a read error. Other DNA sequences in the same sample also yield this CDR3. The V and J genes are TRBV9 and TRBJ1-1; TRBD1 might be the D (6 bases). The CDR3 runs to 14 residues. Germline values: CDR1 SGDLS, CDR2 YYNGEE. This chain's CDR3 is CASSAQGLDTEAFF. For the CDR3, the DNA is TGTGCCAGCAGCGCACAGGGCCTGGACACTGAGGCTTTCTTT.

CDR3 nucleotide sequence: TGCAGCGTCGGCAAGGGGGTGAACACTGAAGCTTTCTTT. This gives the protein CSVGKGVNTEAFF. The chain has TRBV29-1 and TRBJ1-1; D is perhaps TRBD1 (6 bases). The CDR3 covers 13 residues. CDR1 SQVTM and CDR2 ANQGSEA come from the germline V gene. Between the trimmed V and J ends, which lost 6 bases and 0 bases, there was a span of 11 bases.

The V gene is TRBV27, the J gene TRBJ2-7; D is perhaps TRBD1 (6 bases). V lost 2 bases to trimming and J lost 5 bases, with 16 bases between them. CDR1 and CDR2 from the germline V gene are MNHEY and SMNVEV (reference sequence). CDR3 length equals 15 residues. The CDR3 nucleotides are TGTGCCAGCAGTTTAAGGCTCGGACAGCAGCACGAGCAGTACTTC. Protein product: CASSLRLGQQHEQYF.

V gene TRBV6-5 combines with J gene TRBJ1-2; unclear D gene. Germline-derived CDR1 and CDR2 are MNHEY and SVGAGI. Trimming cost V 5 bases and J 1 base, with 8 bases left between them. The CDR3 contains 13 residues. CDR3 protein: CASSPTLNYGYTF. The DNA of the CDR3 is TGTGCCAGCAGTCCGACACTTAACTATGGCTACACCTTC.

The chain links TRBV7-3 to TRBJ2-2; D call uncertain. Germline CDR1 and CDR2: SGHTA and FQGTGA. Trimming shortened V by 1 base and J by 4 bases, and 7 bases separated the two germline ends. The CDR3 covers 14 residues. In DNA form, the CDR3 reads TGTGCCAGCAGCTTAAACGGTATCACCGGGGAGCTGTTTTTT. This encodes CASSLNGITGELFF. The variable domain in full, with the rest retrieved from reference TRBV7-3 and TRBJ2-2, is GAGVSQTPSNKVTEKGKYVELRCDPISGHTALYWYRQSLGQGPEFLIYFQGTGAADDSGLPNDRFFAVRPEGSVSTLKIQRTERGDSAVYLCASSLNGITGELFFGEGSRLTVL.

V usage is TRBV13 and J usage is TRBJ2-7; 9 bases are a match to TRBD2. Germline V gene sequence: CDR1 PRHDT, CDR2 FYEKMQ (reference sequence). The V gene end was trimmed by 5 bases and the J gene end by 2 bases; junction bases not matched to a gene: 7. This CDR3 has 15 residues. CDR3 in amino acids: CASSRGGAPAYEQYF. The CDR3 nucleotides read TGTGCCAGCAGCCGCGGGGGGGCCCCCGCCTACGAGCAGTACTTC. Based on the CDR3 plus reference TRBV13 and TRBJ2-7, the full variable domain is AAGVIQSPRHLIKEKRETATLKCYPIPRHDTVYWYQQGPGQDPQFLISFYEKMQSDKGSIPDRFSAQQFSDYHSELNMSSLELGDSALYFCASSRGGAPAYEQYFGPGTRLTVT.

The chain links TRBV6-5 to TRBJ1-6; perhaps TRBD1 as D (5 bases). The germline V gene has CDR1 MNHEY and CDR2 SVGAGI. This CDR3 is built from 13 residues. V was pared by 6 bases and J by 9 bases, with 12 bases between. The CDR3 nucleotides are TGTGCCAGCAGGTCGGGGGGTAGTTCACCCCTCCACTTT. As protein: CASRSGGSSPLHF.

The chain recombines TRBV10-2 with TRBJ1-1; D possibly corresponds to TRBD1 (6 bases). Between the trimmed V and J ends, which lost 0 bases and 0 bases, there was a span of 8 bases. Germline assignment: CDR1 WSHSY and CDR2 SAAADI. The CDR3 has 15 amino acids. As DNA, the CDR3 is TGCGCCAGCAGTGAGTCAGGGGGTTTGAACACTGAAGCTTTCTTT. The encoded protein is CASSESGGLNTEAFF.

The chain has TRBV9 and TRBJ2-5; 9 bases fit TRBD2. Germline loops: CDR1 SGDLS, CDR2 YYNGEE. The CDR3 loop spans 16 amino acids. V trimming: 0 bases; J trimming: 5 bases; junction bases outside the gene matches: 8. The CDR3 DNA follows: TGTGCCAGCAGCGTAGTAGCGGGGGCCCGAGTGGAGACCCAGTACTTC. Protein sequence: CASSVVAGARVETQYF.

The V and J genes are TRBV13 and TRBJ2-7; no clear D gene. CDR1 and CDR2 from the germline V gene are PRHDT and FYEKMQ (reference sequence). The CDR3 loop spans 14 amino acids. Trimming removed 4 bases at V and 3 bases at J, with 13 bases between. The CDR3 region is CASSYISKNYEQYF. In nucleotides, the CDR3 is TGTGCCAGCAGCTACATTAGCAAGAACTACGAGCAGTACTTC.

The V call is TRBV5-1, the J call TRBJ2-3, with 7 bases matching TRBD1. The germline V gene has CDR1 SGHRS and CDR2 YFSETQ. The V segment lost 0 bases and the J segment 2 bases; nucleotides outside the gene matches: 3. The CDR3 has 15 amino acids. The CDR3 sequence is CASSLVRGPTDTQYF. The CDR3 coding sequence is TGCGCCAGCAGCTTGGTTAGGGGGCCCACAGATACGCAGTATTTT.

The chain links TRBV5-4 to TRBJ2-5; 12 nucleotides agree with TRBD2. The CDR3 totals 15 residues. In germline, CDR1 is SGHNT, CDR2 YYREEE (reference sequence). V trimming: 3 bases; J trimming: 5 bases; junction bases outside the gene matches: 5. The CDR3 reads CASSSRTSGEETQYF. CDR3 nucleotide sequence: TGTGCCAGCAGCTCGAGGACTAGCGGGGAGGAGACCCAGTACTTC.

V is TRBV6-1 and J is TRBJ1-2; maybe TRBD1 (5 bases). The CDR3 covers 13 residues. Germline assignment: CDR1 MNHNS and CDR2 SASEGT. V lost 7 bases and J lost 5, with 14 bases in between. In DNA, the CDR3 is TGTGCCAGCAATTGGGGGGGGATTTATGGCTACACCTTC. As protein: CASNWGGIYGYTF.

The chain uses TRBV7-9 and TRBJ2-1; D unresolved. The CDR3 spans 12 residues. Per the germline V gene, CDR1 is SEHNR and CDR2 is FQNEAQ (reference sequence). V lost 4 bases to trimming and J lost 6 bases, with 7 bases between them. DNA for the CDR3: TGTGCCAGCAGCTCCGAGGCCAATGAGCAGTTCTTC. Translating it yields CASSSEANEQFF.

This chain connects TRBV19 to TRBJ1-2; TRBD1 aligns across 11 bases. V lost 5 bases, J lost 4 bases, and 9 bases stayed unmatched. CDR1 and CDR2 from the germline V gene are LNHDA and SQIVND (reference sequence). The CDR3 extends over 16 amino acids. This chain's CDR3 is CASSATWDRGFYGYTF. CDR3 bases: TGTGCCAGTAGTGCCACCTGGGACAGGGGGTTCTATGGCTACACCTTC.

The chain links TRBV28 to TRBJ2-2; D is ambiguous. Germline V gene sequence: CDR1 MDHEN, CDR2 SYDVKM. The CDR3 runs to 15 residues. Trimming shortened V by 7 bases and J by 0 bases, and 12 bases separated the two germline ends. The CDR3 sequence: CASTRRLPNTGELFF. In DNA form, the CDR3 reads TGTGCCAGCACCCGGCGGCTTCCGAACACCGGGGAGCTGTTTTTT.

The V and J genes are TRBV6-5 and TRBJ1-1; 8 bases agree with TRBD1. CDR1 and CDR2 from the germline V gene are MNHEY and SVGAGI. After removal of 6 bases from V and 7 bases from J, the junction contained 10 bases not matched to a gene. The CDR3 extends over 14 amino acids. Here the CDR3 reads CASSPFQGAFEAFF. In nucleotides, the CDR3 is TGTGCCAGCAGCCCCTTTCAGGGGGCGTTTGAAGCTTTCTTT.

The chain joins TRBV9 to TRBJ2-2; 10 bases agree with TRBD2. Losses at the gene ends were 0 bases for V and 7 bases for J; bases not matched to a gene: 3. This CDR3 spans 15 amino acids. Per germline, CDR1 SGDLS and CDR2 YYNGEE. Here the CDR3 DNA reads TGTGCCAGCAGCGTAGCTAGCGGGGGCCTCGGGGAGCTGTTTTTT. The encoded protein is CASSVASGGLGELFF. Complete variable domain (other parts from reference TRBV9 and TRBJ2-2): DSGVTQTPKHLITATGQRVTLRCSPRSGDLSVYWYQQSLDQGLQFLIQYYNGEERAKGNILERFSAQQFPDLHSELNLSSLELGDSALYFCASSVASGGLGELFFGEGSRLTVL.

The chain links TRBV4-1 to TRBJ2-1, with D possibly TRBD1 on 7 matching bases. The CDR3 is 18 residues long. The germline gives CDR1 MGHRA, CDR2 YSYEKL. Trimming shortened V by 4 bases and J by 2 bases, and 21 bases separated the two germline ends. The DNA for the CDR3 is TGCGCCAGCAGCCCGAAGAGTGGGGGGACAGACCCCTACAATGAGCAGTTCTTC. Protein: CASSPKSGGTDPYNEQFF.

The V and J genes are TRBV15 and TRBJ2-2; maybe TRBD1 (5 bases). The CDR3 spans 13 residues. Germline V gene lookup returns CDR1 LNHNV and CDR2 YYDKDF (reference sequence). V lost 6 bases and J lost 4, with 9 bases in between. The CDR3 nucleotides read TGTGCCACCAGTCAGGGATCCACCGGGGAGCTGTTTTTT. Amino acid sequence: CATSQGSTGELFF.

With regard to this clone: One end of the junction fails to match germline, which may point to a read error. V is TRBV7-7 and J is TRBJ2-7; D remains ambiguous. Germline V CDR1 and CDR2: SSHAT, FNYEAQ (reference sequence). The CDR3 is 14 residues long. CDR3 sequence reads: CASSLASVAYEQYF. The CDR3 nucleotides are TGTGCTAGCAGCTTAGCATCGGTAGCCTACGAGCAGTACTTC.